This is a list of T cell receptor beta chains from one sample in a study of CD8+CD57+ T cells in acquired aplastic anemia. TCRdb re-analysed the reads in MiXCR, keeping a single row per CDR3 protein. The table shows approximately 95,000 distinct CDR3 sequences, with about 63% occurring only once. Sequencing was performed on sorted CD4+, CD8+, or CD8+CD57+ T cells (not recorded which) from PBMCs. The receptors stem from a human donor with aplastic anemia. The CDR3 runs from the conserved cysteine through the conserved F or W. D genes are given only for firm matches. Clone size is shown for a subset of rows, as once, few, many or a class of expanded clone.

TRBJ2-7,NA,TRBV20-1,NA,CGAVQGLGGYEQYF,TGCGGTGCTGTCCAGGGACTCGGTGGGTACGAGCAGTACTTC
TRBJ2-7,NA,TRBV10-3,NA,CAISAAGTAGEQYF,TGTGCCATCAGTGCGGCAGGGACAGCGGGGGAGCAGTACTTC
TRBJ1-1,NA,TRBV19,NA,CASRRATAEAFF,TGTGCCAGTAGAAGGGCGACGGCTGAAGCCTTCTTT
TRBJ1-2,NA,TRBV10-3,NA,CAISARGAADGYTF,TGTGCCATCAGTGCGCGGGGGGCAGCGGATGGCTACACCTTC
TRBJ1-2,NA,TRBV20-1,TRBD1,CSAPELDRISYTF,TGCAGTGCTCCCGAGTTGGACAGGATTAGCTACACCTTC
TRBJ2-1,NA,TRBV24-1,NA,CATSDTNSNEQFF,TGTGCCACCAGTGATACGAACTCGAATGAGCAGTTCTTC
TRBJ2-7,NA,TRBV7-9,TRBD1,CASSLVEQGVYEQYF,TGTGCCAGCAGCTTAGTAGAACAGGGGGTCTACGAGCAGTACTTC
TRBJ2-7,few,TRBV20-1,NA,CSASGLAYEQYF,TGCAGTGCTAGCGGGTTAGCCTACGAGCAGTACTTC
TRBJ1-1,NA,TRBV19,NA,CASSIKRNTEAFF,TGTGCCAGTAGTATCAAGAGGAACACTGAAGCTTTCTTT
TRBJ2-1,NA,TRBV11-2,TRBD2,CASSSWTSGGPDEQFF,TGTGCCAGCAGCTCTTGGACTAGCGGGGGCCCCGATGAGCAGTTCTTC
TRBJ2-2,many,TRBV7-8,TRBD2,CASSSREGRRTGELFF,TGTGCCAGCAGCTCCAGGGAGGGTCGTCGCACCGGGGAGCTGTTTTTT
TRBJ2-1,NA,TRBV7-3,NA,CASSLRDNEQFF,TGTGCCAGCAGCTTAAGGGACAATGAGCAGTTCTTC
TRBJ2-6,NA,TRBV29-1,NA,CSASRDIDSGANVLTF,TGCAGCGCCTCCCGGGACATAGACTCTGGGGCCAACGTCCTGACTTTC
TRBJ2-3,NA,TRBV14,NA,CASSQNTDTQYF,TGTGCCAGCAGCCAAAACACAGATACGCAGTATTTT
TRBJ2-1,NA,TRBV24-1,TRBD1,CATGTGAYNEQFF,TGTGCCACGGGGACAGGGGCCTACAATGAGCAGTTCTTC
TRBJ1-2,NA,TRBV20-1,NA,CSASPRANYGYTF,TGCAGTGCTAGCCCCAGGGCTAACTATGGCTACACCTTC
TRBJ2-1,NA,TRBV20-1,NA,CSLDAEHKYNEQFF,TGCAGCCTCGACGCGGAGCATAAATACAATGAGCAGTTCTTC
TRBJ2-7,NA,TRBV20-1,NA,CSATGTLSYEQYF,TGCAGTGCTACCGGGACGCTCTCCTACGAGCAGTACTTC
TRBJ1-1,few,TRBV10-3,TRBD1,CAIRRGLNTEAFF,TGTGCCATTCGCAGGGGGCTGAACACTGAAGCTTTCTTT